Included here is one TCR beta chain sequence, with context. The assay was immunoSEQ multiplex PCR, and TCRdb's table has in-frame clones only and misses some. Of under 70,000 clones listed, 94% are singletons. The sample belongs to a study of human thymus T cells. Trimming took 2 bases from V and 8 from J, leaving 12 bases between them. Germline CDR1 reads MNHNY; CDR2 reads SVGAGI (reference sequence). The CDR3 consists of 13 residues. This chain joins TRBV6-6 and TRBJ1-2; maybe TRBD1 (5 bases). The sequenced sample was blood. The sequence was collected from a boy in the first two years of life with a congenital heart defect but otherwise immunologically healthy. This CDR3 is CASSYGGGVGYTF. The CDR3 DNA reads TGTGCCAGCAGTTACGGTGGGGGGGTAGGCTACACCTTC.